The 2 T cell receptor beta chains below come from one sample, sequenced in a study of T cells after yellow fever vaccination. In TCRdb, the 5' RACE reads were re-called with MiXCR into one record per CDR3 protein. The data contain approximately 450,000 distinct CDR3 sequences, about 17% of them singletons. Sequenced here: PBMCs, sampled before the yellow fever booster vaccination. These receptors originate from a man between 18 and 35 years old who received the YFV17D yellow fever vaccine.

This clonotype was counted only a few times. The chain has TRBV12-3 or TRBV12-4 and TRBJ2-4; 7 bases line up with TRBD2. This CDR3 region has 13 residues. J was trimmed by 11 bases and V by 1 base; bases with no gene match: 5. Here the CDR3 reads CASSLGVRGFQYF. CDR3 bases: TGTGCCAGCAGTTTAGGGGTGCGGGGGTTTCAGTACTTC.

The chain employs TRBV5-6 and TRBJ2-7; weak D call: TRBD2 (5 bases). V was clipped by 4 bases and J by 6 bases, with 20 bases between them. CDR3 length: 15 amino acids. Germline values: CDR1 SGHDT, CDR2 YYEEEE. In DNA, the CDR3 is TGTGCCAGCAGCGGCGCCAGGTGGAGCGGAGGCGAGCAGTACGTC. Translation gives CASSGARWSGGEQYV.